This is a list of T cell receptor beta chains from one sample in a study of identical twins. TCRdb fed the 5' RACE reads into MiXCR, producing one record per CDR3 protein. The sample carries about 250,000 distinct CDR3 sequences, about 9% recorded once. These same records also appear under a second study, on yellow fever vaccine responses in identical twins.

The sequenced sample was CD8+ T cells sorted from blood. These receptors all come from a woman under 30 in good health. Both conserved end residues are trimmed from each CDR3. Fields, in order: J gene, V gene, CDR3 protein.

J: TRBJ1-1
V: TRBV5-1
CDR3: ASSLVRGTEAF

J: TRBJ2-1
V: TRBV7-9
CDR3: ASSFLGIEQF

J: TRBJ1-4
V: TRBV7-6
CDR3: ASSFRTVSTNEKLF

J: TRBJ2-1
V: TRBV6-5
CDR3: ASSYSRLAGESDEQF

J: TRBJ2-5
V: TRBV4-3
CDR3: ASSQDRLGETQY

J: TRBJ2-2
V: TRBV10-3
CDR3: AILETEPNTGELF

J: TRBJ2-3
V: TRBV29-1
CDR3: SVGGGSIVADTQY

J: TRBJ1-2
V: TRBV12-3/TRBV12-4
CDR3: ASRPPQQGIYGYT

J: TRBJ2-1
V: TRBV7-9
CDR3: ASSSGTSGGNEQF

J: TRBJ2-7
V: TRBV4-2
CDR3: ASSQDDEQY

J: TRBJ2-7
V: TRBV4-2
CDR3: ASSQDWGGALYEQY

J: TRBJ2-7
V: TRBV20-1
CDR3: SAYPSTGGNEQY

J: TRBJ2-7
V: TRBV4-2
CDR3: ASSRGLAGTNHYEQY

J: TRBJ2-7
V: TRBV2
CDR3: ASGGQSQY

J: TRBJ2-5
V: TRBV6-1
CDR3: ASSSGTSVSQTQY

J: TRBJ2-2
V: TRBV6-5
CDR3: ASSWTSGNTGELF

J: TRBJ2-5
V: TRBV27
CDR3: ASSLNFEIQETQY

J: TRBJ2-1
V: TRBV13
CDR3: ASTSEGTSLNNEQF

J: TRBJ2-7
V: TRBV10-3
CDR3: AISDAVAGLYEQY

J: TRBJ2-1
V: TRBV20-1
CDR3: SGDGQGSNEQF

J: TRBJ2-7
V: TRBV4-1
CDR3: ASSQERLAWEQY

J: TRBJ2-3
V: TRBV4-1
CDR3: ASSQDWLDEITDTQY

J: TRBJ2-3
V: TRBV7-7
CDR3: ASSSLAGGPSGTDTQY

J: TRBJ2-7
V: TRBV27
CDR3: ASSPGQGDEQY

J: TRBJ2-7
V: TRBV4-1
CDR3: ASSQAPGTNEQY

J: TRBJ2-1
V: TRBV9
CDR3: ASSGGWGLGQF

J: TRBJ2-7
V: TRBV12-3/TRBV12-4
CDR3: ASSTRQGEYEQY

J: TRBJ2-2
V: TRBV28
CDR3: ASNRGTGELF

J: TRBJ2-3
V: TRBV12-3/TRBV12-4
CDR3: ASGKGVHTQY

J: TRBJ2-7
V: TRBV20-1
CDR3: SAYRDRTYEQY

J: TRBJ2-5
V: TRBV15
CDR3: ATSRLTSGSGETQY

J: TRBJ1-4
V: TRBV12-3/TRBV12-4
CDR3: ASSFQRTNEKLF

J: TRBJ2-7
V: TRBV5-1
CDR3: ASSLDLGGEKSYEQY

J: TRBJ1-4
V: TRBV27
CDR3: ASGRQGAATNEKLF

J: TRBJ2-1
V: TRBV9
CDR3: ASSVGAGLDNEQF

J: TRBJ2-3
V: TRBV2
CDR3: ASREDSSTSTDTQY

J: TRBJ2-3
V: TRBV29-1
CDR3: SVDTPRMADTQY

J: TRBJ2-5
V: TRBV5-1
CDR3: ASSLAVAGGETQY

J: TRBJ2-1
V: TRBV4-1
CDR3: ASSQDPPELYNEQF

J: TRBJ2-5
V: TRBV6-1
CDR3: ASSEVRGSQETQY

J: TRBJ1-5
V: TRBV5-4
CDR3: ASSFLGQPQH

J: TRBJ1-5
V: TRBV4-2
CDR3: ASSQEWGSNQPQH

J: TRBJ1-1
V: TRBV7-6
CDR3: ASSQSTRMSELGAF

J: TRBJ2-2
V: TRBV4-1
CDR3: ASSQLLLDTGELF

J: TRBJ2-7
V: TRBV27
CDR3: ASSFGVAGTSSYEQY

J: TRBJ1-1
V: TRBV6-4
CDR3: ASSAVDGATEAF

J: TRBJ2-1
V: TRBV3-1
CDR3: ASTQGVTHNEQF

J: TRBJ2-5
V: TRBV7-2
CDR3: ATQTGPQETQY

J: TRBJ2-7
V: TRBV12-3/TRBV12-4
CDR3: ASSLRPLGEQY

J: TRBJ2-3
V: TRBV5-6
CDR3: ASSLVDRTDTQY

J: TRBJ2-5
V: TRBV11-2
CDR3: ASSSQPLSSGVRETQY

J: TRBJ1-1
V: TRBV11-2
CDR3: ASSLDRGSGTEAF

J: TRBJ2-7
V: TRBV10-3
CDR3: AISLRDTQSYEQY

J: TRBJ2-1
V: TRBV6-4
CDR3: ASSDSPGQGMREQF

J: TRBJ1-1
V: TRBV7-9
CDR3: ASSLGTDEAF

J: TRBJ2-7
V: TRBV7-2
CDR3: ASSLPPHYEQY

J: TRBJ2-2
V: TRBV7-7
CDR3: ASSSKSPRGVLSGELF

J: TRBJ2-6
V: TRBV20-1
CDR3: SARDPGQMTAGANVLT

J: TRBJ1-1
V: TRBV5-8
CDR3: ASSEPTGGRTEAF

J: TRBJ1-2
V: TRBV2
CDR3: ASSDVANYGYT